What follows are 19 T cell receptor beta chains derived from one specimen sequenced in a study of CXCR3-negative and CXCR3-positive naive CD8 T cells. It was by 5' RACE with UMI labels that the TRB cDNA libraries were prepared. TCRdb re-called the 5' RACE reads; one entry per CDR3 protein, DNA not given. The sample has 70,000 to 95,000 distinct CDR3 sequences. Sequenced material: naive CXCR3- CD8+ T cells from blood. Indicated subset: CD45RO-CCR7+CD27+CD95- naive CD8+ T cells lacking CXCR3 (TNR3-). These receptor sequences come from a human donor in good health. Some clones in this sample may be carry-over from other donors' samples.

This chain joins TRBV29-1 and TRBJ1-1; TCRdb names TRBD1, which stays unverified in the absence of DNA. Germline loops: CDR1 SQVTM, CDR2 ANQGSEA. The CDR3 sequence is 12 residues long. The CDR3 protein is CSVRGPAGEAFF.

The rearrangement links TRBV29-1 to TRBJ2-5; TCRdb's D gene call, TRBD2, goes unchecked for lack of DNA. The germline gives CDR1 SQVTM, CDR2 ANQGSEA. CDR3 size: 13 residues. The CDR3 reads CSVERGGLETQYF. The whole variable domain, filled in from reference TRBV29-1 and TRBJ2-5, reads SAVISQKPSRDICQRGTSLTIQCQVDSQVTMMFWYRQQPGQSLTLIATANQGSEATYESGFVIDKFPISRPNLTFSTLTVSNMSPEDSSIYLCSVERGGLETQYFGPGTRLLVL.

The rearrangement uses TRBV18 and TRBJ2-5. CDR3 length equals 15 residues. From germline, CDR1 is KGHSH and CDR2 LQKENI. Here the CDR3 reads CASSGSILLQETQYF.

The chain is built from TRBV20-1 and TRBJ2-1. CDR3 length: 13 residues. Germline lookup yields CDR1 DFQATT and CDR2 SNEGSKA (reference sequence). CDR3 region: CSAIERVENEQFF.

V is TRBV29-1 and J is TRBJ2-1. The germline V gene encodes CDR1 SQVTM and CDR2 ANQGSEA. CDR3 length: 14 residues. CDR3: CSVEAGDTYNEQFF.

This chain connects TRBV7-9 to TRBJ2-1. Germline V lookup: CDR1 SEHNR, CDR2 FQNEAQ (reference sequence). This CDR3 is built from 13 residues. The CDR3 sequence is CASSLVQSNEQFF. The full variable domain, its missing parts supplied by reference TRBV7-9 and TRBJ2-1, is DTGVSQNPRHKITKRGQNVTFRCDPISEHNRLYWYRQTLGQGPEFLTYFQNEAQLEKSRLLSDRFSAERPKGSFSTLEIQRTEQGDSAMYLCASSLVQSNEQFFGPGTRLTVL.

The gene calls are TRBV29-1 and TRBJ2-7. CDR1 and CDR2 (germline): SQVTM, ANQGSEA. The CDR3 totals 13 residues. CDR3 sequence reads: CSVEDRDSYEQYF.

The chain recombines TRBV20-1 with TRBJ2-1. Looked up from germline, CDR1 is DFQATT and CDR2 is SNEGSKA (reference sequence). This CDR3 is 12 amino acids long. The CDR3 region is CSPYGAYNEQFF.

The chain uses TRBV14 and TRBJ2-7; the TCRdb D gene call, TRBD1, has no DNA to confirm it. The CDR3 loop spans 15 amino acids. Germline V gene data show CDR1 as SGHDN and CDR2 as FVKESK. CDR3 loop: CASSPKQGVTYEQYF.

The chain is built from TRBV12-3 or TRBV12-4 and TRBJ1-2; the D call of TRBD1 rests on TCRdb alone, since no DNA is present to check it. The CDR3 is 15 amino acids. CDR3 sequence reads: CASSPGTAGPSGYTF.

J is TRBJ2-1 and V is TRBV10-1. From germline, CDR1 is WNHNN and CDR2 SYGVQD (reference sequence). CDR3 length: 18 amino acids. CDR3: CASSEYPPGYREINEQFF.

J is TRBJ2-3 and V is TRBV5-4; the TCRdb call, TRBD1, lacks DNA for checking. There are 16 residues in the CDR3. Germline CDR1 reads SGHNT; CDR2 reads YYREEE (reference sequence). The CDR3 is CASSLVGQGSPDTQYF.

The V gene is TRBV20-1, the J gene TRBJ2-7; TCRdb lists TRBD2, though no DNA is available to test this call. CDR1 is DFQATT, CDR2 SNEGSKA, per germline (reference sequence). The CDR3 sequence is 14 residues long. This CDR3 reads CSARGLAGSYEQYF.

The gene calls are TRBV28 and TRBJ2-1; with no DNA, the TCRdb D assignment of TRBD2 cannot be verified. Germline CDR1 and CDR2: MDHEN and SYDVKM. This CDR3 comprises 15 residues. Here the CDR3 reads CASSLTIAGFNEQFF.

The chain couples TRBV27 to TRBJ2-1; the D call of TRBD1 rests on TCRdb alone, since no DNA is present to check it. The V gene's germline CDR1 is MNHEY and CDR2 SMNVEV (reference sequence). The CDR3 has 13 residues. The CDR3 reads CASSLPDSVEQFF.

This chain uses TRBV29-1 with TRBJ2-2; TCRdb picks TRBD1, but there is no DNA to check that call. CDR3 length equals 12 residues. CDR1 is SQVTM, CDR2 ANQGSEA, per germline. This chain's CDR3 is CSVLQGTGELFF.

The chain uses TRBV4-3 and TRBJ2-2; TCRdb gives TRBD2 as the D gene, but with no DNA this cannot be confirmed. Germline lookup yields CDR1 LGHNA and CDR2 YSLEER. This CDR3 is built from 17 residues. The CDR3 spells CASSQDLGLEESGELFF.

This chain joins TRBV29-1 and TRBJ1-2. This CDR3 has 13 amino acids. Germline V CDR1 and CDR2: SQVTM, ANQGSEA. This chain's CDR3 is CSVDSMGLYGYTF.

This sequence joins TRBV7-3 and TRBJ2-7; TCRdb proposes TRBD1, but this gene call is untestable without DNA. Germline assignment: CDR1 SGHTA and CDR2 FQGTGA. The CDR3 contains 15 residues. Here the CDR3 reads CASSLEGTGYYEQYF.